One sample yielded the 14 T cell receptor beta chains listed below, sequenced in a study of CD8+CD57+ T cells in acquired aplastic anemia. It was genomic DNA that served as the template for profiling TCR beta VDJ and CDR3. In TCRdb, the reads were re-called with MiXCR into one record per CDR3 protein. Of under 350,000 distinct CDR3 sequences detected, roughly 53% appear once; the ten largest clones hold around 1.2%. Whoever was chosen for sequencing had shown CD8+CD57+ cell expansion by flow cytometry. Sample: sorted CD4+, CD8+, or CD8+CD57+ T cells (not recorded which) from PBMCs. These receptors came from a human donor with aplastic anemia.

J is TRBJ2-2 and V is TRBV9; a weak D match, TRBD1 (5 bases). Trimming stripped 0 bases from V and 7 bases from J, with 13 bases between. The CDR3 covers 15 residues. The germline CDR1 and CDR2 sequences are SGDLS and YYNGEE. The CDR3 is CASSVGDPRVGELFF. The CDR3 bases are TGTGCCAGCAGCGTAGGTGATCCCAGGGTCGGGGAGCTGTTTTTT.

The CDR3, as DNA: TGTGCCATCAGGGGCGGAGCGGGGGGAGATGAGCAGTTCTTC. Its protein product is CAIRGGAGGDEQFF. The chain recombines TRBV10-3 with TRBJ2-1; 9 nucleotides line up with TRBD2. The CDR3 length is 14 residues. Trimming took 6 bases from V and 8 from J; bases not matched to a gene: 8. Per the germline V gene, CDR1 is ENHRY and CDR2 is SYGVKD.

This clonotype was recorded many times. This sequence joins TRBV4-1 and TRBJ2-6; D may match TRBD1 or TRBD2 (5 bases each). The CDR3 consists of 18 residues. Germline CDR1 MGHRA, CDR2 YSYEKL. The germline V and J ends were trimmed by 1 base and 0 bases, with 13 bases remaining between them. The CDR3 loop reads CASSQGPGRISGANVLTF. The DNA for the CDR3 is TGCGCCAGCAGCCAAGGTCCGGGACGGATCTCTGGGGCCAACGTCCTGACTTTC.

V gene TRBV20-1 combines with J gene TRBJ2-5; tentative D call: TRBD2 (5 bases). Trimming shortened V by 0 bases and J by 5 bases, and 16 bases separated the two germline ends. CDR3 size: 15 residues. CDR1 is DFQATT and CDR2 is SNEGSKA in the germline V gene (reference sequence). CDR3 sequence reads: CSARDLSASRETQYF. CDR3 bases: TGCAGTGCTAGAGATCTGTCGGCTAGCCGGGAGACCCAGTACTTC.

This rearrangement joins TRBV20-1 to TRBJ2-5; the match to TRBD2 covers 8 bases. The CDR3 has 14 amino acids. The V gene end was trimmed by 5 bases and the J gene end by 5 bases; junction bases not matched to a gene: 10. CDR1 is DFQATT, CDR2 SNEGSKA, per germline (reference sequence). CDR3 DNA sequence: TGCAGTGCTGGGACCGGGGGGGCCGGGGAGACCCAGTACTTC. As protein: CSAGTGGAGETQYF.

Concerning this clonotype: One end of the junction is discordant with germline, which a read error may explain. The V call is TRBV7-8, the J call TRBJ2-2; D may be TRBD1 or TRBD2 (5 bases each). Germline CDR1 reads SGHVS; CDR2 reads FQNEAQ. The CDR3 sequence is 16 residues long. CDR3 sequence: CASSFRVQGSTRELFF. The CDR3 nucleotides are TGTGCCAGCAGTTTTCGAGTCCAGGGTAGCACCAGGGAGCTGTTCTTT.

In its sample, this clonotype was seen many times. This chain joins TRBV7-9 and TRBJ2-2; D perhaps matches TRBD2 (5 bases). The length of the CDR3 is 14 residues. Germline V gene lookup returns CDR1 SEHNR and CDR2 FQNEAQ (reference sequence). V was clipped by 6 bases and J by 0 bases, with 8 bases between them. The CDR3 region has the DNA TGTGCCAGCAGACTACTAGCGAACACCGGGGAGCTGTTTTTT. Translated: CASRLLANTGELFF.

V gene TRBV5-6 combines with J gene TRBJ1-2; unclear D gene. The germline V and J ends were trimmed by 1 base and 8 bases, with 12 bases remaining between them. Looked up from germline, CDR1 is SGHDT and CDR2 is YYEEEE. This CDR3 spans 13 amino acids. The CDR3 DNA reads as TGTGCCAGCAGCTTGTCGGTGGGGAGGGGCTACACCTTC. This translates into CASSLSVGRGYTF.

Remarks on this clonotype: This could be a read error, since a much larger clone is one nucleotide away. This chain connects TRBV11-2 to TRBJ2-1, with unresolved D. CDR3 length equals 15 residues. Germline V CDR1 and CDR2: SGHAT, FQNNGV. DNA of the CDR3: TGTGTCAGCAGCCGTAATCATCTTTCCTACAATGAGCAGTTCTTC. Protein: CVSSRNHLSYNEQFF.

This chain links TRBV7-2 with TRBJ2-7; D not resolved. This CDR3 comprises 16 residues. Looked up from germline, CDR1 is SGHTA and CDR2 is FQGNSA. V lost 5 bases and J 0 bases, leaving 17 bases between the germline ends. The CDR3 loop reads CASSLRGGLTSYEQYF. The CDR3 nucleotides read TGTGCCAGCAGCCTCAGAGGTGGCCTTACCTCCTACGAGCAGTACTTC. Full variable domain (remainder filled in from reference TRBV7-2 and TRBJ2-7): GAGVSQSPSNKVTEKGKDVELRCDPISGHTALYWYRQSLGQGLEFLIYFQGNSAPDKSGLPSDRFSAERTGGSVSTLTIQRTQQEDSAVYLCASSLRGGLTSYEQYFGPGTRLTVT.

This chain joins TRBV20-1 and TRBJ2-7, with unresolved D. The closer fit of TRBJ2-1 to the DNA end suggests the J call may be wrong. Germline V lookup: CDR1 DFQATT, CDR2 SNEGSKA (reference sequence). This CDR3 region has 16 residues. Here the CDR3 DNA reads TGCAGTGCTAGAGATCTAGGCCCGAGCACCTACAATGAGCAGTTCTTC. Its protein is CSARDLGPSTYNEQFF.

The rearrangement joins TRBV5-1 to TRBJ1-6; TRBD1 matches at 10 bases. Germline values: CDR1 SGHRS, CDR2 YFSETQ. The length of the CDR3 is 15 residues. With 0 bases clipped from V and 13 bases from J, the junction kept 7 bases outside the gene matches. CDR3 coding DNA: TGCGCCAGCAGCTTGGGACAGGGGGCATCCTCTCCCCTCCACTTT. This codes for CASSLGQGASSPLHF.

In its sample, this clonotype was seen many times. V gene TRBV6-1 combines with J gene TRBJ1-1; D might be TRBD1 (6 bases). This CDR3 is built from 15 residues. The V end was cut by 6 bases, the J end by 2 bases, with 16 bases between. CDR1 and CDR2 from the germline V gene are MNHNS and SASEGT. In DNA form, the CDR3 reads TGTGCCAGCAGGACCCCGGCAGGGGAAAACACTGAAGCTTTCTTT. Protein product: CASRTPAGENTEAFF.

The chain uses TRBV29-1 and TRBJ2-1; maybe TRBD2 (6 bases). CDR1 and CDR2 (germline): SQVTM, ANQGSEA. Trimming pared 3 bases from V and 7 bases from J, leaving 10 bases between. This CDR3 comprises 12 residues. CDR3 in DNA: TGCAGCGTTGATCCGGGGAGGAATGAGCAGTTCTTC. Its translation: CSVDPGRNEQFF.